Each of the 9 T cell receptor beta chains below was sequenced from the same sample in a study of blood T cell repertoires in COVID-19. Sequencing was performed with immunoSEQ multiplex PCR; in TCRdb, only in-frame clones are kept and a portion is missing. The data hold 55,000 to 65,000 clones, with 65% to 85% observed a single time. Specimen: peripheral blood. The receptors stem from a human donor in a cohort sampled during active COVID-19.

The rearrangement uses TRBV4-2 and TRBJ1-2; D gene unclear. Germline V gene lookup returns CDR1 LGHNA and CDR2 YNFKEQ. The length of the CDR3 is 15 residues. Trimming removed 0 bases from V and 2 bases from J, with 10 bases in between. CDR3 sequence reads: CASSQDHTLNYGYTF. CDR3 sequence (DNA): TGTGCCAGCAGCCAAGATCACACACTAAACTATGGCTACACCTTC.

This chain uses TRBV6-5 with TRBJ2-5, with 11 bases lining up with TRBD1. Germline-derived CDR1 and CDR2 are MNHEY and SVGAGI. The trim removed 2 bases at V and 5 bases at J, leaving 7 bases unmatched. The CDR3 is 16 residues long. The CDR3 nucleotides are TGTGCCAGCAGTTACGTGAGGACAGGGGGCGCGGAGACCCAGTACTTC. Translated, it gives CASSYVRTGGAETQYF.

The V gene is TRBV12-3 or TRBV12-4, the J gene TRBJ1-1; D is uncertain. The ends were cut back, 6 bases at V and 8 bases at J, with 16 bases in the middle. The CDR3 has 13 amino acids. The CDR3 region is CASSLREAGEAFF. Written as DNA, the CDR3 is TGTGCCAGCAGCCTTAGGGAGGCCGGGGAAGCTTTCTTT.

The rearrangement joins TRBV19 to TRBJ1-4, with a possible D match to TRBD1 (5 bases). The V end lost 0 bases, the J end lost 7 bases, and 9 bases lay between the germline ends. This CDR3 spans 14 amino acids. Germline V gives CDR1 LNHDA, CDR2 SQIVND (reference sequence). CDR3 in amino acids: CASSIEGPGEKLFF. The DNA for the CDR3 is TGTGCCAGTAGTATAGAGGGGCCCGGTGAAAAACTGTTTTTT.

The V gene is TRBV7-3, the J gene TRBJ2-7, with D possibly matching TRBD1 (5 bases). The CDR3 is 13 amino acids. Trimming stripped 1 base from V and 4 bases from J, with 8 bases between. From germline, CDR1 is SGHTA and CDR2 FQGTGA. This CDR3 is CASSLRQGYEQYF. In DNA, the CDR3 is TGTGCCAGCAGCTTAAGGCAGGGATACGAGCAGTACTTC.

In this sample, this clone turned up once. Here the CDR3 reads CASSLSGFYEQYF. The CDR3 nucleotides read TGTGCCAGCAGTTTATCGGGGTTCTACGAGCAGTACTTC. The chain uses TRBV28 and TRBJ2-7, with a tentative D call TRBD2 (5 bases). The V end was cut by 1 base, the J end by 3 bases, with 7 bases between. Germline V CDR1 and CDR2: MDHEN, SYDVKM. This CDR3 is 13 amino acids long.

The CDR3 loop reads CATLRLFYGYTF. The CDR3 DNA is TGTGCCACCCTGAGACTCTTCTATGGCTACACCTTC. The chain employs TRBV19 and TRBJ1-2; no clear D. V was cut by 10 bases and J by 4 bases, with 13 bases left in between. The CDR3 is made up of 12 amino acids. Germline CDR1 and CDR2: LNHDA and SQIVND (reference sequence).

The chain has TRBV7-2 and TRBJ2-2; 8 bases agree with TRBD1. This CDR3 has 14 amino acids. Germline CDR1 is SGHTA and CDR2 is FQGNSA. V shed 1 base and J 5 bases; nucleotides not matched to a gene: 0. CDR3 amino acids: CASSLGTGTGELFF. The CDR3 region has the DNA TGTGCCAGCAGCTTAGGGACAGGGACCGGGGAGCTGTTTTTT.

The rearrangement links TRBV5-1 to TRBJ2-2, with 8 positions matching TRBD2. V shed 4 bases and J 4 bases; nucleotides not matched to a gene: 9. Germline values: CDR1 SGHRS, CDR2 YFSETQ. There are 16 residues in the CDR3. This chain's CDR3 is CASSPGGLVFTGELFF. CDR3 nucleotide sequence: TGCGCCAGCAGCCCCGGGGGACTAGTGTTCACCGGGGAGCTGTTTTTT.